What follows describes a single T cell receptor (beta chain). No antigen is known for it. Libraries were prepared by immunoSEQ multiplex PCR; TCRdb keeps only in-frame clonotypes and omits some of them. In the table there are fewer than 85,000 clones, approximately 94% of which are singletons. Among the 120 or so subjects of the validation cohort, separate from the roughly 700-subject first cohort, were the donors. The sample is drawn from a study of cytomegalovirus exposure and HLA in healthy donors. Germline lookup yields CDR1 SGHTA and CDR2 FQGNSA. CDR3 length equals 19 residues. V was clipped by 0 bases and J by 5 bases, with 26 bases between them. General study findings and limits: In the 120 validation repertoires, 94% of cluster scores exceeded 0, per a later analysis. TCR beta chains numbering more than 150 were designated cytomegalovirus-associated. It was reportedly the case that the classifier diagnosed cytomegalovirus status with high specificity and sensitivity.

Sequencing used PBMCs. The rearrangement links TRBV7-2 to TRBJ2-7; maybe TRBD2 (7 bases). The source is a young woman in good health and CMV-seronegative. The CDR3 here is CASSLALGPLGGGPDEQYF. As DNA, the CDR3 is TGTGCCAGCAGCTTAGCACTTGGTCCTCTTGGGGGGGGGCCGGACGAGCAGTACTTC.